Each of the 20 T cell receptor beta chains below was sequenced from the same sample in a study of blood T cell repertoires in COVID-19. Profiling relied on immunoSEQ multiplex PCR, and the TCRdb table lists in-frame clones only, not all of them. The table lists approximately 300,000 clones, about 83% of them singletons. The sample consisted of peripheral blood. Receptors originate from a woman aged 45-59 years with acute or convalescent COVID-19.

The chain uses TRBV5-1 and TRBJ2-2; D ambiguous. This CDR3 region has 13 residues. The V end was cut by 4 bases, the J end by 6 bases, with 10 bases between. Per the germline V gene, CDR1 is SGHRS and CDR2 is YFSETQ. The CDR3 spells CASSEARAGELFF. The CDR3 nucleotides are TGCGCCAGCAGCGAGGCTCGAGCCGGGGAGCTGTTTTTT.

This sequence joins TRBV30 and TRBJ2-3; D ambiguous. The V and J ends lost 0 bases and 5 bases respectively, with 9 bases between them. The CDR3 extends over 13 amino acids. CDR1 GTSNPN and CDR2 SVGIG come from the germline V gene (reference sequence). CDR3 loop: CAWSVRSGDTQYF. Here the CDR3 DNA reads TGTGCCTGGAGTGTACGGTCCGGAGATACGCAGTATTTT.

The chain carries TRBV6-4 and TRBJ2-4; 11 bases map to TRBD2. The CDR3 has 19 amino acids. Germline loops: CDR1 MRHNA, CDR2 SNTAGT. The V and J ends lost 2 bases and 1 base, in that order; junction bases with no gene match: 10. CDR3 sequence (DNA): TGTGCCAGCAGTGACCCCAGCCTAGCGGGGGGAGGGGCCAAAAACATTCAGTACTTC. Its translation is CASSDPSLAGGGAKNIQYF.

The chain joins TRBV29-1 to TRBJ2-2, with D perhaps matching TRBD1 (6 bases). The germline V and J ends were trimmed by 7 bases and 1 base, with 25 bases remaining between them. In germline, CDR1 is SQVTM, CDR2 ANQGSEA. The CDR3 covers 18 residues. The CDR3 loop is CSGYRGQGRPENTGELFF. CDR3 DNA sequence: TGCAGCGGATACCGCGGGCAGGGGAGACCGGAGAACACCGGGGAGCTGTTTTTT.

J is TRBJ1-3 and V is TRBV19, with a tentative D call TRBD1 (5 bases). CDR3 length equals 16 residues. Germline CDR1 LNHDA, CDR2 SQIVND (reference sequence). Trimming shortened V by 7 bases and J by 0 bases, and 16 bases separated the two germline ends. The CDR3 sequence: CASMQHAGDSGNTIYF. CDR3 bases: TGTGCCAGTATGCAACACGCGGGGGACTCTGGAAACACCATATATTTT. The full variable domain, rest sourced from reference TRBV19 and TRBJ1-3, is DGGITQSPKYLFRKEGQNVTLSCEQNLNHDAMYWYRQDPGQGLRLIYYSQIVNDFQKGDIAEGYSVSREKKESFPLTVTSAQKNPTAFYLCASMQHAGDSGNTIYFGEGSWLTVV.

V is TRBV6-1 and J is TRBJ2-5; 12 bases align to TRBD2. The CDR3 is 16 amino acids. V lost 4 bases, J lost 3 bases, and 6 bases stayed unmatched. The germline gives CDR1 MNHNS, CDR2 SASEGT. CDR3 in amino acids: CASSGILAGGKETQYF. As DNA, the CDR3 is TGTGCCAGCAGTGGTATACTAGCGGGGGGTAAAGAGACCCAGTACTTC.

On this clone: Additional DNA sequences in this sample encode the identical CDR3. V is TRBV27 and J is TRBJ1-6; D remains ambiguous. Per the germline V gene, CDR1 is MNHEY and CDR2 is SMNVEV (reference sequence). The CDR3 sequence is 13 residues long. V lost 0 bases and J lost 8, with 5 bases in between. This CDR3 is CASSLSPYSPLHF. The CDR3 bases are TGTGCCAGCAGTTTATCCCCTTATTCACCCCTCCACTTT.

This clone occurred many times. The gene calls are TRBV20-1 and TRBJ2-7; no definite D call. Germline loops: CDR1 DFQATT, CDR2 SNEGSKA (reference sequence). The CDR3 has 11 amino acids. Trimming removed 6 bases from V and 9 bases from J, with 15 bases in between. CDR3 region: CSARLLEVQYF. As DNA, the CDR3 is TGCAGTGCCCGCTTGCTCGAGGTGCAGTACTTC.

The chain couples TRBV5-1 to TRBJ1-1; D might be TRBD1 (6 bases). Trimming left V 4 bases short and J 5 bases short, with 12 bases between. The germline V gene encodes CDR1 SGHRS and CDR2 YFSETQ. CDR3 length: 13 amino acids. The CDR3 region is CASSPGGLTEAFF. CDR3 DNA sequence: TGCGCCAGCAGCCCTGGGGGCTTAACTGAAGCTTTCTTT.

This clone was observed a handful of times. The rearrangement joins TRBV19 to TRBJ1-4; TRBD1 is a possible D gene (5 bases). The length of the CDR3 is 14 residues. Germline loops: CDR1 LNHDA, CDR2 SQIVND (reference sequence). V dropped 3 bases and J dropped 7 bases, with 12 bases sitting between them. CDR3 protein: CASSMVGQAEKLFF. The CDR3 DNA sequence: TGTGCCAGTAGTATGGTGGGGCAGGCTGAAAAACTGTTTTTT.

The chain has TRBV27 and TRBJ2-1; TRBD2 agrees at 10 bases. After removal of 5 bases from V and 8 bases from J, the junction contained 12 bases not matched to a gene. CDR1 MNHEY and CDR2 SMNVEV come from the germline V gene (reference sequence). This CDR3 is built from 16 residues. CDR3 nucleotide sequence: TGTGCCAGCAGTATCGTTCCTAGCGGGAGTCGGGATGAGCAGTTCTTC. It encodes CASSIVPSGSRDEQFF.

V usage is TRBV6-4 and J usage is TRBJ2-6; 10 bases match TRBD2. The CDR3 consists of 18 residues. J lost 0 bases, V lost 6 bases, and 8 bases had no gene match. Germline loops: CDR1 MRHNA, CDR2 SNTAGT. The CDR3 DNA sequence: TGTGCCAGCAGCATATCCCTAGCGGGGGTCTCTGGGGCCAACGTCCTGACTTTC. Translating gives CASSISLAGVSGANVLTF.

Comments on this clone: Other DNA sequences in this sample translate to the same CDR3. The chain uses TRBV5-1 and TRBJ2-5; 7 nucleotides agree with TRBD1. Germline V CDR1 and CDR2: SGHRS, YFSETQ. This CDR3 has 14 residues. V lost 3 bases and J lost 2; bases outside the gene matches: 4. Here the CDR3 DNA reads TGCGCCAGCAGCTCAGGGACAGCGCAAGAGACCCAGTACTTC. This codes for CASSSGTAQETQYF.

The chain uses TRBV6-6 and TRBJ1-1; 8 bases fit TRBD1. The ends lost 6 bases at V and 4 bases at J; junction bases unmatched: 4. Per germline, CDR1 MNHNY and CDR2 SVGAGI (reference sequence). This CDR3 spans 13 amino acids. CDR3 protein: CASRQGGGTEAFF. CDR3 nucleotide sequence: TGTGCCAGCAGACAGGGGGGAGGCACTGAAGCTTTCTTT.

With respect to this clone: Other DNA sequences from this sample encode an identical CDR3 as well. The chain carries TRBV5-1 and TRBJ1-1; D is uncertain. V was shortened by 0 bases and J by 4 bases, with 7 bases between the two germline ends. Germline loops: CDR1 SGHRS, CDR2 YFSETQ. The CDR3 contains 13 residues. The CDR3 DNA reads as TGCGCCAGCAGCTTGGTAAGCGGCACTGAAGCTTTCTTT. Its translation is CASSLVSGTEAFF. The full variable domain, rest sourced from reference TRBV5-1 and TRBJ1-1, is KAGVTQTPRYLIKTRGQQVTLSCSPISGHRSVSWYQQTPGQGLQFLFEYFSETQRNKGNFPGRFSGRQFSNSRSEMNVSTLELGDSALYLCASSLVSGTEAFFGQGTRLTVV.

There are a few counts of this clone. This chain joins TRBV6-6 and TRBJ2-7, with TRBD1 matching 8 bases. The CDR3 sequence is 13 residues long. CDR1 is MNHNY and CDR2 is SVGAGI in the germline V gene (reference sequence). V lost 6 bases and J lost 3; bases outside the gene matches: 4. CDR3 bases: TGTGCCAGCAGCCGGGACAGGAGCTACGAGCAGTACGTC. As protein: CASSRDRSYEQYV.

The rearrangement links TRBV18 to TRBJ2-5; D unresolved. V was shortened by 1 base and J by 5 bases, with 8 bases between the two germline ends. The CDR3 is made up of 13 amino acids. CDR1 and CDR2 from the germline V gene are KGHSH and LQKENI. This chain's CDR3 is CASSPRNTETQYF. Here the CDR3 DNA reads TGTGCCAGCTCACCACGAAACACGGAGACCCAGTACTTC.

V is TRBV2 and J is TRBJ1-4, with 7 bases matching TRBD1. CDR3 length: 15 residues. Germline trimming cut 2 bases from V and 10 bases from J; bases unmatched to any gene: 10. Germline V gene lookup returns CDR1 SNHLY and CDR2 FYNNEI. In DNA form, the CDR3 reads TGTGCCAGCAGTGAAACGGAACAGGGGTTTGGAAAACTGTTTTTT. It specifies CASSETEQGFGKLFF. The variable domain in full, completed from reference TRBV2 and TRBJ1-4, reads EPEVTQTPSHQVTQMGQEVILRCVPISNHLYFYWYRQILGQKVEFLVSFYNNEISEKSEIFDDQFSVERPDGSNFTLKIRSTKLEDSAMYFCASSETEQGFGKLFFGSGTQLSVL.

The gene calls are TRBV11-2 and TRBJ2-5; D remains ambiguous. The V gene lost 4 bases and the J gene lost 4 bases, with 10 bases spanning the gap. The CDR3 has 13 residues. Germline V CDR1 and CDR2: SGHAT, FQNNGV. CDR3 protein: CASSSDLGETQYF. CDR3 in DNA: TGTGCCAGCAGCTCCGACCTAGGAGAGACCCAGTACTTC.

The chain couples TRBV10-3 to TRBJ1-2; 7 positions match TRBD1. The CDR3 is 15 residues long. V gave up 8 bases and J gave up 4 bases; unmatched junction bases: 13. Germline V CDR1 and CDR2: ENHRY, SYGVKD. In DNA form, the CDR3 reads TGTGCCATCTTTCATCCGGGACAGACTCTCTATGGCTACACCTTC. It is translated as CAIFHPGQTLYGYTF.